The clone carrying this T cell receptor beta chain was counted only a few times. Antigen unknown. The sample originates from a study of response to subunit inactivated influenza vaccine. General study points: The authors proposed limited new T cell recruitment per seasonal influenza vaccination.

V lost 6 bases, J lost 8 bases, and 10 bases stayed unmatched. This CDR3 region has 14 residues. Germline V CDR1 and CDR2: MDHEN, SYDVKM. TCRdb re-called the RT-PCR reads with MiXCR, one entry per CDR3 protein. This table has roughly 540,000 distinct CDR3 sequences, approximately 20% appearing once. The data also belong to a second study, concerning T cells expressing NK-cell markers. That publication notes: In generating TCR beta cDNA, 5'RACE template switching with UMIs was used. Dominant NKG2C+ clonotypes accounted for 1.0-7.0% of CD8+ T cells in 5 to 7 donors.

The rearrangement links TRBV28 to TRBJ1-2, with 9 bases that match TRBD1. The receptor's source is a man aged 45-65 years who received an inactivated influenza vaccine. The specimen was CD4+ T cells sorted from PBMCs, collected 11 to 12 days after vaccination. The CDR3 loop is CASSTGTGTVGYTF. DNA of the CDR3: TGTGCCAGCAGCACCGGGACAGGGACGGTGGGCTACACCTTC.